These T cell receptor beta chains were read from a single sample in a study of a mutant IDH1 vaccine in newly diagnosed glioma. Antigen specificity for these receptors is unknown. The data were produced by immunoSEQ multiplex PCR, yet TCRdb's version contains in-frame clones alone and is incomplete. Counted here are 25,000 or so clones, 70% to 85% occurring once; the ten biggest clones make up more than 5.5%. The sample in question was PBMCs, obtained from a glioma patient whose treatment included an IDH1 peptide vaccine. The receptors stem from a man in his forties with glioma. Some clones in this sample may be carry-over from other donors' samples. Both conserved end residues are part of each CDR3. Each record gives: CDR3 DNA, CDR3 protein, J gene, clone size, D gene, V gene. A D gene is named only where the DNA matches it firmly. Clone size is given for some rows only: seen once, a few or many times, or a class if the clone is expanded.

cdr3_nt: TGCGCCAGCAGCTTGGGGGTGGACAGACCCTACGAGCAGTACTTC
cdr3_aa: CASSLGVDRPYEQYF
j_call: TRBJ2-7
clone_size: NA
d_call: NA
v_call: TRBV5-1

cdr3_nt: TGTGCCAGCAGGTCCGGGGGCACAGATACGCAGTATTTT
cdr3_aa: CASRSGGTDTQYF
j_call: TRBJ2-3
clone_size: NA
d_call: NA
v_call: TRBV6-5

cdr3_nt: TGTGCCAGCAGTTACGGGATAGTAGGAGGCTCACCCCTCCACTTT
cdr3_aa: CASSYGIVGGSPLHF
j_call: TRBJ1-6
clone_size: NA
d_call: NA
v_call: TRBV6-5

cdr3_nt: TGTGCCAGCAGCTTGGGGGGCTCTTCCCGCTATGGCTACACCTTC
cdr3_aa: CASSLGGSSRYGYTF
j_call: TRBJ1-2
clone_size: NA
d_call: NA
v_call: TRBV5-4

cdr3_nt: TGTGCCAGCAGCGGACAGGCCTCTGGGGCCAACGTCCTGACTTTC
cdr3_aa: CASSGQASGANVLTF
j_call: TRBJ2-6
clone_size: once
d_call: TRBD1
v_call: TRBV7-6

cdr3_nt: TGTGCCAGCAGTGAAGGGACAGGGTTTGAAAAACTGTTTTTT
cdr3_aa: CASSEGTGFEKLFF
j_call: TRBJ1-4
clone_size: NA
d_call: TRBD1
v_call: TRBV6-1

cdr3_nt: TGCGCCAGCAGCTTCCCGGGGGGGCTGGAGACCCAGTACTTC
cdr3_aa: CASSFPGGLETQYF
j_call: TRBJ2-5
clone_size: NA
d_call: TRBD2
v_call: TRBV7-2

cdr3_nt: TGTGCCAGCAGCTTAACAGGGATTGGCTATGGCTACACCTTC
cdr3_aa: CASSLTGIGYGYTF
j_call: TRBJ1-2
clone_size: NA
d_call: NA
v_call: TRBV5-4

cdr3_nt: TGTGCCAGCAGACACCCCAGGGGAGGGCGCACTGAAGCTTTCTTT
cdr3_aa: CASRHPRGGRTEAFF
j_call: TRBJ1-1
clone_size: NA
d_call: NA
v_call: TRBV7-9

cdr3_nt: TGCGCCAGCTCCCCCGGCGGCATGAACACTGAAGCTTTCTTT
cdr3_aa: CASSPGGMNTEAFF
j_call: TRBJ1-1
clone_size: few
d_call: NA
v_call: TRBV5-1

cdr3_nt: TGCGCCAGCAGCCAAGGGACTAGCGGGGATTACGAGCAGTACTTC
cdr3_aa: CASSQGTSGDYEQYF
j_call: TRBJ2-7
clone_size: NA
d_call: TRBD2
v_call: TRBV4-1

cdr3_nt: TGCGCCAGCAGTGAATCGGAGCGGGACAGGGGTGCAACTAATGAAAAACTGTTTTTT
cdr3_aa: CASSESERDRGATNEKLFF
j_call: TRBJ1-4
clone_size: once
d_call: TRBD1
v_call: TRBV10-1

cdr3_nt: TGCAGCCCTTATTCGATGGGACAGCATGGCTACACCTTC
cdr3_aa: CSPYSMGQHGYTF
j_call: TRBJ1-2
clone_size: medium-sized
d_call: TRBD1
v_call: TRBV29-1

cdr3_nt: TGTGCCAGCAGTGGTCAGGGATATTCCTACGAGCAGTACTTC
cdr3_aa: CASSGQGYSYEQYF
j_call: TRBJ2-7
clone_size: NA
d_call: NA
v_call: TRBV6-1

cdr3_nt: TGTGCCAGCAGCCAAGAGGCTAGCGGGGGGTACAATGAGCAGTTCTTC
cdr3_aa: CASSQEASGGYNEQFF
j_call: TRBJ2-1
clone_size: few
d_call: TRBD2
v_call: TRBV4-2

cdr3_nt: TGTGCCAGCAGTGAAAGGTCTTCCTACGAGCAGTACTTC
cdr3_aa: CASSERSSYEQYF
j_call: TRBJ2-7
clone_size: NA
d_call: NA
v_call: TRBV2

cdr3_nt: TGTGCCAGCAGCTGGACAGGGATAGAAGCTTTCTTT
cdr3_aa: CASSWTGIEAFF
j_call: TRBJ1-1
clone_size: NA
d_call: TRBD1
v_call: TRBV7-9

cdr3_nt: TGTGCCAGCAGCATTCTGGACAGGGGGCTCATGAACACTGAAGCTTTCTTT
cdr3_aa: CASSILDRGLMNTEAFF
j_call: TRBJ1-1
clone_size: NA
d_call: TRBD1
v_call: TRBV2

cdr3_nt: TGTGCCAGCACCGACGGGGTCAGGGCTGCCGGAAACACCATATATTTT
cdr3_aa: CASTDGVRAAGNTIYF
j_call: TRBJ1-3
clone_size: NA
d_call: NA
v_call: TRBV25-1

cdr3_nt: TGTGCCAGCAGCTTTGGAGGGCCTTGGAACAATGAGCAGTTCTTC
cdr3_aa: CASSFGGPWNNEQFF
j_call: TRBJ2-1
clone_size: NA
d_call: NA
v_call: TRBV7-2

cdr3_nt: TGTGCCAGCAGTGAAACTGGGTGGGCTGAAGCTTTCTTT
cdr3_aa: CASSETGWAEAFF
j_call: TRBJ1-1
clone_size: few
d_call: NA
v_call: TRBV25-1

cdr3_nt: TGTGCCTGGATCGAGCGGGGGGGCCCTTCCGGGGAGCTGTTTTTT
cdr3_aa: CAWIERGGPSGELFF
j_call: TRBJ2-2
clone_size: NA
d_call: TRBD2
v_call: TRBV30

cdr3_nt: TGTGCCTGGAGTGTAAGGTGGGGGAGGAACACTGAAGCTTTCTTT
cdr3_aa: CAWSVRWGRNTEAFF
j_call: TRBJ1-1
clone_size: few
d_call: NA
v_call: TRBV30

cdr3_nt: TGTGCCAGCCACCTTCTAGGGGGCGAGCAGTACTTC
cdr3_aa: CASHLLGGEQYF
j_call: TRBJ2-7
clone_size: once
d_call: NA
v_call: TRBV27

cdr3_nt: TGTGCCAGCAGCTCAGACGGAGGGTGGGCTAACTATGGCTACACCTTC
cdr3_aa: CASSSDGGWANYGYTF
j_call: TRBJ1-2
clone_size: NA
d_call: NA
v_call: TRBV7-2

cdr3_nt: TGTGCCAGCTCACCAGGCACAGGGAATGAAGCTTTCTTT
cdr3_aa: CASSPGTGNEAFF
j_call: TRBJ1-1
clone_size: NA
d_call: NA
v_call: TRBV18